This is a list of T cell receptor beta chains from one sample in a study of T cells in narcolepsy. Measured with immunoSEQ multiplex PCR; TCRdb has only the in-frame clones, and not every one. The table has tens of thousands of clones, 78% seen once. Sequencing was performed on CD45RA- memory CD4+ T cells from PBMCs. The receptors derive from a human donor with narcolepsy. Each CDR3 is given with its conserved first and last residue. A D gene is named only where the DNA matches it firmly.

V gene	J gene	D gene	CDR3 protein
TRBV7-9	TRBJ1-2	TRBD1	CASSYQSGQSNYGYTF
TRBV5-4	-	TRBD2	CASSPRVTSGTYEQYF
TRBV5-6	TRBJ1-5	TRBD1	CASSLGQGLSQPQHF
TRBV19	TRBJ1-5	TRBD1	CASSIDGTGRIGQPQHF
TRBV6-6	TRBJ2-2	-	CASRYDAISGELFF
TRBV5-1	TRBJ2-7	-	CASSSNYEQYF
TRBV21-1	TRBJ2-7	-	CASSKERLAEHYEQYF
TRBV5-6	TRBJ1-5	-	CASTSGAADQPQHF
TRBV5-1	TRBJ1-1	-	CASSLGGFNTEAFF
TRBV5-1	TRBJ2-5	TRBD2	CASSVGTSRAQETQYF
TRBV19	TRBJ1-2	-	CASSITYSNYGYTF
TRBV6-1	TRBJ2-3	TRBD2	CASSATSGGRSDTQYF
TRBV5-1	TRBJ2-2	TRBD1	CASSPRGTANTGELFF
TRBV2	TRBJ2-1	TRBD2	CASSVTSGSNEQFF
TRBV19	TRBJ1-2	-	CASSAETVYGYTF
TRBV5-1	TRBJ2-2	-	CASSLVRGTGELFF
TRBV6-5	TRBJ2-7	-	CASSYHEQPTYEQYF
TRBV5-1	TRBJ1-4	-	CASSILGDNEKLFF
TRBV7-9	TRBJ1-2	-	CASSLRGDYGYTF
TRBV19	TRBJ1-2	TRBD1	CASSRDRQSSGYTF
TRBV7-2	TRBJ2-2	TRBD1	CASSSRTGPGFTGELFF
TRBV11-2	TRBJ1-1	-	CASSSQKNTEAFF
TRBV7-2	TRBJ2-5	TRBD2	CASSFLSGGRGTQYF
TRBV5-1	TRBJ2-7	-	CASSLQDYEQYF
TRBV9	TRBJ1-6	-	CASSVKGFDSPLHF
TRBV19	TRBJ2-1	TRBD1	CASQLGTAYNEQFF
TRBV5-1	TRBJ2-6	-	CASSLIGQGYSGANVLTF
TRBV7-9	TRBJ1-2	-	CASSLEGSGGWENGYTF
TRBV7-2	TRBJ2-1	TRBD2	CASSLGLAGNNEQFF
TRBV7-3	TRBJ2-7	TRBD2	CASSPLSGRAPYEQYF
TRBV7-3	TRBJ2-2	-	CASSSYDTGELFF
TRBV6-5	TRBJ1-1	-	CATHPGTDTFF
TRBV25-1	TRBJ1-6	TRBD1	CASSGSGTGSSPLHF
TRBV4-2	TRBJ2-1	-	CASSQEFNEQFF
TRBV15	TRBJ2-3	TRBD1	CATSSDRGRLDTQYF
TRBV5-1	TRBJ1-2	-	CASSQYGAAGMGYTF
TRBV5-1	TRBJ1-1	-	CASSLGTGMNTEAFF
TRBV5-1	TRBJ1-2	-	CASSPEAGNYGYTF
TRBV7-9	TRBJ2-7	-	CASSLSGQFSYEQYF
TRBV5-1	TRBJ2-5	-	CASSSRQETQYF
TRBV5-4	TRBJ1-4	TRBD1	CASSLGDRAHEKLFF
TRBV30	TRBJ2-5	-	CAWSRGSERVAGTQYF
TRBV5-1	TRBJ2-1	-	CASSTGGTIYNEQFF
TRBV6-4	TRBJ1-5	-	CASSAEEGQPQHF
TRBV20-1	TRBJ2-7	-	CSARYEQYF
TRBV30	TRBJ2-1	TRBD2	CAWSVPVAGGRNEQFF
TRBV10-3	TRBJ1-1	TRBD1	CAARTPGTGGGTEAFF
TRBV7-2	TRBJ2-2	TRBD2	CASSLLAGLSGAGELFF
TRBV7-6	TRBJ1-2	TRBD1	CASSLMSQGNYGYTF
TRBV27	TRBJ2-1	-	CASRQGAAYNEQFF
TRBV9	TRBJ2-7	TRBD1	CASSLGDRGHYEQYF
TRBV19	TRBJ2-1	TRBD1	CASSPRDRGSDEQFF
TRBV9	TRBJ2-1	TRBD2	CASSAGGTSGYNEQFF
TRBV7-2	TRBJ2-7	TRBD2	CASSLGRAGVYEQYF
TRBV19	TRBJ1-1	-	CASTRQQNTEAFF
TRBV19	TRBJ1-3	-	CASSSYRSSGNTIYF
TRBV5-1	TRBJ1-2	-	CASTVGSNYGYTF
TRBV2	-	TRBD1	CASYTGGGGNEQYF